A selection of T cell receptor beta chains follows, all from one sample in a study of control samples from healthy donors and cancer patients. Produced via immunoSEQ multiplex PCR; TCRdb's table is partial and in-frame only. Among roughly 180,000 clones listed, about 90% were seen once. Sequencing was carried out using blood. The receptor source for this set is a woman in her forties in good health. The CDR3 runs from the conserved cysteine through the conserved F or W. The D gene is left open where the match is weak. The listing skips clone size in some rows; elsewhere it reads once, few, many or a size class.

v_call	clone_size	d_call	j_call	cdr3_nt	cdr3_aa
TRBV15	once	TRBD1	TRBJ1-2	TGTGCCACCAGCAGAGATCACGCGGGACAGGGAAGGGTAAAGGACTATGGCTACACCTTC	CATSRDHAGQGRVKDYGYTF
TRBV19	-	-	TRBJ1-5	TGTGCCAGTAGTATAACCCCCATAGCCAGCAATCAGCCCCAGCATTTT	CASSITPIASNQPQHF
TRBV7-9	-	-	TRBJ1-1	TGTGCCAGCAGCGCTCCTCGGCGGGGAGACACTGAAGCTTTCTTT	CASSAPRRGDTEAFF
TRBV7-6	few	TRBD1	TRBJ1-2	TGTGCCAGCAGCTCAACACAGGGGGCCTTCTATGGCTACACCTTC	CASSSTQGAFYGYTF
TRBV3-1/TRBV3-2	-	-	TRBJ2-1	TGTGCCAGCAGCCAAGATGGCCCGGTCTACAATGAGCAGTTCTTC	CASSQDGPVYNEQFF
TRBV6-6	-	-	TRBJ1-3	TGTGCCAGCAGTTACGGGATCAGCTCTGGAAACACCATATATTTT	CASSYGISSGNTIYF
TRBV9	-	-	TRBJ1-2	TGTGCCAGCAGCGTTGGTCAGGAAGAGGCTGGCTACACCTTC	CASSVGQEEAGYTF
TRBV29-1	-	-	TRBJ1-1	TGCAGCTCAGGACCCTACACTGAAGCTTTCTTT	CSSGPYTEAFF
TRBV12-3/TRBV12-4	-	-	TRBJ1-2	TGTGCCAGCAGTTTTACCCCCAATGGCTACACCTTC	CASSFTPNGYTF
TRBV12-3/TRBV12-4	few	TRBD1	TRBJ2-7	TGTGCCAGCAGTTACCGACAGGGAGTAGAGCAGTACTTC	CASSYRQGVEQYF
TRBV19	-	-	TRBJ1-2	TGTGCCAGTAGTATAGTAGGAGGAAACTATGGCTACACCTTC	CASSIVGGNYGYTF
TRBV7-8	-	-	TRBJ1-1	TGTGCCAGCAGCTTAGGGGGGGCAGACACTGAAGCTTTCTTT	CASSLGGADTEAFF
TRBV7-9	-	TRBD2	TRBJ2-3	TGTGCCAGCAGCCCCAGGTGGGCGGGGGGGCCAGATACGCAGTATTTT	CASSPRWAGGPDTQYF
TRBV29-1	few	-	TRBJ1-2	TGCAGCGTCCCTGTGGGGATAGGCTACACCTTC	CSVPVGIGYTF
TRBV19	-	-	TRBJ1-2	TGTGCCAGTAGTATTCAGGCAGACTATGGCTACACCTTC	CASSIQADYGYTF
TRBV9	once	-	TRBJ2-6	TGTGCCAGCACCTCACCCTCTGGGGCCAACGTCCTGACTTTC	CASTSPSGANVLTF
TRBV9	-	TRBD1	TRBJ1-6	TGTGCCAGCAGCGGGACAGGGGGAAATTCACCCCTCCACTTT	CASSGTGGNSPLHF
TRBV7-2	-	-	TRBJ1-2	TGTGCCAGCAGCTCCCGCGGGGAATATGGCTACACCTTC	CASSSRGEYGYTF
TRBV3-1/TRBV3-2	-	TRBD1	TRBJ1-6	TGTGCCAGCAGCCATACACAGGGGGCGCAGTCCTATAATTCACCCCTCCACTTT	CASSHTQGAQSYNSPLHF
TRBV10-1	few	-	TRBJ1-5	TGCGCCAGCAGTGAGGGCAGGAATAGCAATCAGCCCCAGCATTTT	CASSEGRNSNQPQHF
TRBV2	-	-	TRBJ1-2	TGTGCCAGCACCGAGGGGGGGGGCCCTTATCGTGGCTACACCTTC	CASTEGGGPYRGYTF
TRBV5-1	-	TRBD2	TRBJ2-7	TGCGCCAGCAAGGGAGGGGTGAGCCGCTCCTACGAGCAGTACTTC	CASKGGVSRSYEQYF
TRBV5-5	-	-	TRBJ1-5	TGTGCCAGCAGCTTGCAGCTTAGCAATCAGCCCCAGCATTTT	CASSLQLSNQPQHF
TRBV5-4	-	TRBD2	TRBJ2-3	TGTGCCAGCAGCTTGGGACTAGCGGGGGTTACTAGCACAGATACGCAGTATTTT	CASSLGLAGVTSTDTQYF
TRBV4-1	-	TRBD2	TRBJ2-1	TGCGCCAGCAGCCCCCCGGCTAGCGGGGGGGCGGAGCAGTTCTTC	CASSPPASGGAEQFF
TRBV10-3	-	TRBD1	TRBJ2-7	TGTGCCATCAGTGAGTCGAGACAGGGACGGGTCGAGCAGTACTTC	CAISESRQGRVEQYF
TRBV21-1	-	-	TRBJ2-5	TGTGCCAGCAGCAAACCCGGGGGGCGGGAGACCCAGTACTTC	CASSKPGGRETQYF
TRBV10-3	-	TRBD1	TRBJ1-1	TGTGCCATCAGTGAGGGACAGGCCTTGAACACTGAAGCTTTCTTT	CAISEGQALNTEAFF
TRBV19	-	-	TRBJ1-5	TGTGCCAGTAGTCCGGGATGGCAGCCCCAGCATTTT	CASSPGWQPQHF
TRBV9	-	-	TRBJ2-3	TGTGCCAGCAGCGTAGATTTGTTTGGAGATACGCAGTATTTT	CASSVDLFGDTQYF
TRBV5-8	few	TRBD1	TRBJ2-5	TGTGCCAGCAGCTTGGGAGGGACAGTCCAAGAGACCCAGTACTTC	CASSLGGTVQETQYF
TRBV21-1	once	-	TRBJ1-1	TGTGCCAGCTCCAACCGGGGATGGGGCACTGAAGCTTTCTTT	CASSNRGWGTEAFF
TRBV5-1	-	-	TRBJ2-5	TGCGCCAGCAGCCCCCTGACAGCTCAAGAGACCCAGTACTTC	CASSPLTAQETQYF
TRBV5-1	-	-	TRBJ2-3	TGCGCCAGCAGCTTGGGGTACACAGATACGCAGTATTTT	CASSLGYTDTQYF
TRBV19	-	-	TRBJ1-1	TGTGCCAGTAGTATAACAAGGGTGAACACTGAAGCTTTCTTT	CASSITRVNTEAFF
TRBV18	-	-	TRBJ2-3	TGTGCCAGCTCACCAGGGCGTCGCGACACAGATACGCAGTATTTT	CASSPGRRDTDTQYF